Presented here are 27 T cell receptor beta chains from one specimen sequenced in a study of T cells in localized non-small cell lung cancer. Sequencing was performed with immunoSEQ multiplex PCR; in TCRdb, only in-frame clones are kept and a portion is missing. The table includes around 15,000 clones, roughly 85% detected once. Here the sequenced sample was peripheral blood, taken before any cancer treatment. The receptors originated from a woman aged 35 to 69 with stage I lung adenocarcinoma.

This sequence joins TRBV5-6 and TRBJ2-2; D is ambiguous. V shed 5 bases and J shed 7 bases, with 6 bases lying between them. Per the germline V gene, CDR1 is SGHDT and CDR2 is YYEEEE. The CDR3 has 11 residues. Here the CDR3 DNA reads TGTGCCAGCAGTCTCCTCGGGGAGCTGTTTTTT. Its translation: CASSLLGELFF.

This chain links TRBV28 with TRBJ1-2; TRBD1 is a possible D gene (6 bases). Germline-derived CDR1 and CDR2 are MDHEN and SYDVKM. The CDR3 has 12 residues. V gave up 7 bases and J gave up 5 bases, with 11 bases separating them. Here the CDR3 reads CASTLQGYGYTF. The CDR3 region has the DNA TGTGCCAGCACCCTACAGGGATATGGCTACACCTTC.

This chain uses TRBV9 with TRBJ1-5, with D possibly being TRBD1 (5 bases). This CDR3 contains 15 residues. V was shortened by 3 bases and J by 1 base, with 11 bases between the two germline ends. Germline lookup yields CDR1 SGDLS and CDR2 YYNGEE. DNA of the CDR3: TGTGCCAGCAGCGAGACAGCGGGAAGCAATCAGCCCCAGCATTTT. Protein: CASSETAGSNQPQHF.

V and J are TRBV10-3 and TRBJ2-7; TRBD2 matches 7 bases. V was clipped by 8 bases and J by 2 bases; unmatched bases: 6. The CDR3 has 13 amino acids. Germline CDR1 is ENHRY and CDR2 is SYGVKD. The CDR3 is CAIATGGPYEQYF. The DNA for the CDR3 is TGTGCCATCGCGACGGGGGGACCCTACGAGCAGTACTTC.

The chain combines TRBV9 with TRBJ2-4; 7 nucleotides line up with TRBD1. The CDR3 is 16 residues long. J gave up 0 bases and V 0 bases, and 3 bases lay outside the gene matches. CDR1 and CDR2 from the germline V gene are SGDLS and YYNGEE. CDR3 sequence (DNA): TGTGCCAGCAGCGTAGGAGGGGGCGTAGCCAAAAACATTCAGTACTTC. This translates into CASSVGGGVAKNIQYF.

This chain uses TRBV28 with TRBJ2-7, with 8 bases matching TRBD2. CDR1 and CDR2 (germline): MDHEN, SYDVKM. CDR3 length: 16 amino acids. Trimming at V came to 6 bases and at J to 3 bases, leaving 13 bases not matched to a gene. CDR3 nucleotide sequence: TGTGCCAGCAGACCGGCCCCACAGGCGGGGGGCTACGAGCAGTACTTC. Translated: CASRPAPQAGGYEQYF.

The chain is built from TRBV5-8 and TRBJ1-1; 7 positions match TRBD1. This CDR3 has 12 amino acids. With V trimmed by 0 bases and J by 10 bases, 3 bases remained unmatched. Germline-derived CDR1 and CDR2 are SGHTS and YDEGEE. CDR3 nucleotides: TGTGCCAGCAGCTTGGCAGGGGGTGTAGCTTTCTTT. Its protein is CASSLAGGVAFF.

Here the CDR3 reads CASSLEQGYGYTF. For the CDR3, the DNA is TGTGCCAGCAGCTTAGAACAGGGATATGGCTACACCTTC. The chain combines TRBV7-2 with TRBJ1-2; D is possibly TRBD1 (6 bases). CDR3 length equals 13 residues. CDR1 is SGHTA and CDR2 is FQGNSA in the germline V gene. Trimming took off 1 base at V and 5 bases at J, with 8 bases between the two ends.

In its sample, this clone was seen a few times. This chain's CDR3 is CSESPHFQAFF. The CDR3 region has the DNA TGCAGTGAGAGTCCGCACTTTCAAGCTTTCTTT. The rearrangement joins TRBV20-1 to TRBJ1-1; no clear D. The ends were cut back, 7 bases at V and 9 bases at J, with 15 bases in the middle. This CDR3 region has 11 residues. Germline assignment: CDR1 DFQATT and CDR2 SNEGSKA (reference sequence).

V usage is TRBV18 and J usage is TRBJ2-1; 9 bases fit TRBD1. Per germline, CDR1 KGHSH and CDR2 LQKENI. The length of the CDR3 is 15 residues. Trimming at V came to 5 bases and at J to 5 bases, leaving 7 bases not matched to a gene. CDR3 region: CASSTLGQGNNEQFF. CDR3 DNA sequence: TGTGCCAGCTCAACCTTGGGACAGGGTAACAATGAGCAGTTCTTC.

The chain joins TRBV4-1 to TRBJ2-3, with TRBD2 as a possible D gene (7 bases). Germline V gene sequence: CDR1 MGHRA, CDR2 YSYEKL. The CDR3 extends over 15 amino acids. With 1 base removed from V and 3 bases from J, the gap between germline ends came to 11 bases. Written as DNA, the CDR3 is TGCGCCAGCAGCCAAGGGAGGGGGGGGACAGATACGCAGTATTTT. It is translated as CASSQGRGGTDTQYF.

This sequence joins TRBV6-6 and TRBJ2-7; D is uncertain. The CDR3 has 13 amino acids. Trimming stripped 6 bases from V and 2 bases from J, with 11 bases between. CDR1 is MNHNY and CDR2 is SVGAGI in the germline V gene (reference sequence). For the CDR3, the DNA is TGTGCCAGCAGCCGCACCTCGGCCTACGAGCAGTACTTC. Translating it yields CASSRTSAYEQYF.

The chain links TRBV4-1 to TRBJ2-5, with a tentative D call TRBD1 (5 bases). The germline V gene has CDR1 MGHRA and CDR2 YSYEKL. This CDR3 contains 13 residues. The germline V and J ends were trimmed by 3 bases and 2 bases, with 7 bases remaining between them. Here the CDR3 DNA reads TGCGCCAGCAGCCAGGGGCAACAAGAGACCCAGTACTTC. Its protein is CASSQGQQETQYF.

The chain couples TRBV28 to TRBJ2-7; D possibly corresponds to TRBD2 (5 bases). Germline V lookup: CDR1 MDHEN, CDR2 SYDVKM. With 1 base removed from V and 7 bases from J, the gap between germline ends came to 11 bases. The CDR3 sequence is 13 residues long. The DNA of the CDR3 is TGTGCCAGCAGTTTATTTGGGTCGGGGGAGCAGTACTTC. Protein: CASSLFGSGEQYF.

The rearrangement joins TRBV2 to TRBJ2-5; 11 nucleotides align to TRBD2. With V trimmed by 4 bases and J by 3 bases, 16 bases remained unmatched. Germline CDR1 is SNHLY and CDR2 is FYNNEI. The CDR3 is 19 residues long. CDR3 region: CASSGPTSGGRGLEETQYF. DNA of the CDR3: TGTGCCAGCAGTGGCCCTACTAGCGGGGGCCGGGGGTTAGAAGAGACCCAGTACTTC.

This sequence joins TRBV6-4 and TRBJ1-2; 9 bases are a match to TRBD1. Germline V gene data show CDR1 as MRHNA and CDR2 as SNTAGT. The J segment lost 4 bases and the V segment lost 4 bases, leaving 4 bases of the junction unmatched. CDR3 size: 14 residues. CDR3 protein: CASSVLDRGYGYTF. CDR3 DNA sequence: TGTGCCAGCAGTGTCTTGGACAGGGGCTATGGCTACACCTTC.

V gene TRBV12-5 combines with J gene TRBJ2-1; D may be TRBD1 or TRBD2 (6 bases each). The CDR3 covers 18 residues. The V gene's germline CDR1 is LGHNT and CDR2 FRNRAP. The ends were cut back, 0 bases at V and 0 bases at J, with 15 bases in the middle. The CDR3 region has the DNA TGTGCTAGTGGTTTGGTCCGGGTGGGGGGCGACTCCTACAATGAGCAGTTCTTC. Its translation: CASGLVRVGGDSYNEQFF.

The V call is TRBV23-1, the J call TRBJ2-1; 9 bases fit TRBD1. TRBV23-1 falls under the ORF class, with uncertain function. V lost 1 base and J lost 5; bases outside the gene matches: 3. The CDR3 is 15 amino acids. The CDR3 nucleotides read TGCGCCAGCAGTCAATATGGACAGGGGCACAATGAGCAGTTCTTC. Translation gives CASSQYGQGHNEQFF.

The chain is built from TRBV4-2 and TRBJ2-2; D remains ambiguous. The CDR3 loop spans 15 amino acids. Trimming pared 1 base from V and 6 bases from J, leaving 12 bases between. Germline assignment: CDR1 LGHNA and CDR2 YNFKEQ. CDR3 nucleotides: TGTGCCAGCAGCCAAGCCAACATTAACCCCGGGGAGCTGTTTTTT. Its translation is CASSQANINPGELFF.

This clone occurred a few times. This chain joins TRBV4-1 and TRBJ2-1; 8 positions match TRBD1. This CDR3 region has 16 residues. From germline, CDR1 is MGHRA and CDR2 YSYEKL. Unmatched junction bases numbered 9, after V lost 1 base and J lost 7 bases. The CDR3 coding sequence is TGCGCCAGCAGCCAAGGGGTACAGGGGGTTTTTAATGAGCAGTTCTTC. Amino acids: CASSQGVQGVFNEQFF.

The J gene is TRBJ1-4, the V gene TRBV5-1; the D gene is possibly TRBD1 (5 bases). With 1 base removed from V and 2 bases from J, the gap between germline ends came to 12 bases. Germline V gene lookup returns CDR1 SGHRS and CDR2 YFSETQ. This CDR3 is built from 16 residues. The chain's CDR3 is CASSLRRGDTNEKLFF. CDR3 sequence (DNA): TGCGCCAGCAGCTTGAGGAGGGGCGATACTAATGAAAAACTGTTTTTT.

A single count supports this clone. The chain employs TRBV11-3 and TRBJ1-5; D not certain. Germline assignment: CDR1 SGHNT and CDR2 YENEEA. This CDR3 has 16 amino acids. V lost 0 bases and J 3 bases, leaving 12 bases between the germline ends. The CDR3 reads CASSLDPPRANQPQHF. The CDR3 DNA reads TGTGCCAGCAGCTTAGATCCCCCCCGGGCCAATCAGCCCCAGCATTTT.

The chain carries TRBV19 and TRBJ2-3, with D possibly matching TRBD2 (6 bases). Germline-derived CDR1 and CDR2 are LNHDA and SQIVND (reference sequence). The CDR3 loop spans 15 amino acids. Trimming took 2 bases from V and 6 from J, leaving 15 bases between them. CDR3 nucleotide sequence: TGTGCCAGTAGTATAAGTAAGGCGGGGAGTGATACGCAGTATTTT. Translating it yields CASSISKAGSDTQYF.

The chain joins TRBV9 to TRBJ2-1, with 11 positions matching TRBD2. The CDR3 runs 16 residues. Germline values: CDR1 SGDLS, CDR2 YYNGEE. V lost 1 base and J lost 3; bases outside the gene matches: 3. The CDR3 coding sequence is TGTGCCAGCAGCGTAAAAACTAGCGGGGGCTACAATGAGCAGTTCTTC. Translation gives CASSVKTSGGYNEQFF.

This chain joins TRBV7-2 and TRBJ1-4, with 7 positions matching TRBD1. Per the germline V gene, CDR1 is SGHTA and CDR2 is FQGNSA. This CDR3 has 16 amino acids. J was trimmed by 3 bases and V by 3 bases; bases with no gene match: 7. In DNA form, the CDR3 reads TGTGCCAGCAGCTTGGCGGGGACAGCCCCTAATGAAAAACTGTTTTTT. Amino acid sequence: CASSLAGTAPNEKLFF.

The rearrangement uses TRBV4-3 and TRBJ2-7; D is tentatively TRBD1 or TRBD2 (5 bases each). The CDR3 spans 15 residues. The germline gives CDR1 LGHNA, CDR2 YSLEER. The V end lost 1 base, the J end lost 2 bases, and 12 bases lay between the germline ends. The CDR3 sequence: CASSQGGSSTYEQYF. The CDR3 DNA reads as TGCGCCAGCAGCCAAGGGGGGTCGTCTACCTACGAGCAGTACTTC.

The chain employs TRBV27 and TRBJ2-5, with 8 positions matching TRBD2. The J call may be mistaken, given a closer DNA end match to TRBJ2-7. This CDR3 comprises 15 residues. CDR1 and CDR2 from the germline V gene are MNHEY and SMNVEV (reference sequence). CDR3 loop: CASSLWGLVSSEQYF. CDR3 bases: TGTGCCAGCAGTTTATGGGGACTAGTATCTAGCGAGCAGTACTTC.